The 14 T cell receptor beta chains given below trace back to one sample, sequenced in a study of T cells in localized non-small cell lung cancer (dated by TCRdb to about 2020). The library came from the immunoSEQ multiplex PCR assay. Sourced from immuneACCESS, this table was stored by TCRdb with only in-frame sequences that have V and J called. A share of the clones is absent; for the studies checked, an unresolved V gene accounts for under half, and the remainder has no known explanation. This sample lists just under 20,000 clones; about 91% were detected once. Of the sample, over 7.5% is held by the ten largest clones. Specimen: peripheral blood, collected before any cancer treatment. These TCRs come from a man aged 40 to 75 with stage I lung adenocarcinoma.

This chain uses TRBV10-1 with TRBJ2-7; 9 bases are a match to TRBD2. Germline assignment: CDR1 WNHNN and CDR2 SYGVQD (reference sequence). Trimming removed 0 bases from V and 3 bases from J; junction bases left unmatched: 3. The CDR3 is 15 amino acids. CDR3 region: CASSESGTSIYEQYF. In DNA, the CDR3 is TGCGCCAGCAGTGAGTCGGGGACTAGCATCTACGAGCAGTACTTC.

The V gene is TRBV7-2, the J gene TRBJ1-4; no firm D call. The CDR3 runs 16 residues. V was pared by 5 bases and J by 3 bases, with 16 bases between. Germline CDR1 reads SGHTA; CDR2 reads FQGNSA. CDR3 coding DNA: TGTGCCAGCAGCGTAAGGTCTAGGGTTCCTAATGAAAAACTGTTTTTT. It is translated as CASSVRSRVPNEKLFF.

V and J are TRBV4-1 and TRBJ1-2, with 11 bases fitting TRBD1. Germline loops: CDR1 MGHRA, CDR2 YSYEKL. The CDR3 spans 14 residues. V shed 2 bases, J shed 7 bases, and the junction held 3 bases outside the gene matches. Written as DNA, the CDR3 is TGCGCCAGCAGCCAAACCGGGACAGGGGGTGGCTACACCTTC. Its protein product is CASSQTGTGGGYTF.

V usage is TRBV5-1 and J usage is TRBJ1-1; D gene uncertain. Germline CDR1 is SGHRS and CDR2 is YFSETQ. V lost 0 bases, J lost 0 bases, and 6 bases lay in between. The CDR3 length is 14 residues. CDR3 protein: CASSLGTMNTEAFF. The CDR3 bases are TGCGCCAGCAGCTTGGGGACTATGAACACTGAAGCTTTCTTT.

The chain joins TRBV11-2 to TRBJ2-7; 13 bases line up with TRBD2. This CDR3 is built from 16 residues. Germline V gene data show CDR1 as SGHAT and CDR2 as FQNNGV. With 1 base clipped from V and 4 bases from J, the junction kept 4 bases outside the gene matches. CDR3 in DNA: TGTGCCAGCAGCTTAGGCGGACTAGCGGGAGAGTACGAGCAGTACTTC. Amino acids: CASSLGGLAGEYEQYF.

The rearrangement joins TRBV2 to TRBJ1-2; D is unclear. This CDR3 is 14 amino acids long. Looked up from germline, CDR1 is SNHLY and CDR2 is FYNNEI. The V end lost 10 bases, the J end lost 0 bases, and 15 bases lay between the germline ends. The CDR3 is CAILRELSNYGYTF. The CDR3 bases are TGTGCCATCCTGCGTGAGTTATCTAACTATGGCTACACCTTC.

The chain links TRBV10-2 to TRBJ2-6, with D perhaps TRBD2 (7 bases). V shed 6 bases and J shed 1 base, with 22 bases lying between them. The CDR3 runs to 19 residues. Per germline, CDR1 WSHSY and CDR2 SAAADI. The CDR3 protein is CASRGMGGGHSSGANVLTF. CDR3 sequence (DNA): TGCGCCAGCAGAGGGATGGGAGGGGGACACTCTTCTGGGGCCAACGTCCTGACTTTC.

This sequence joins TRBV6-1 and TRBJ2-7; 8 bases map to TRBD1. This CDR3 contains 14 residues. Germline CDR1 and CDR2: MNHNS and SASEGT. Trimming removed 3 bases from V and 0 bases from J; junction bases left unmatched: 1. The DNA for the CDR3 is TGTGCCAGCAGTGAGACAGGGGTCTCCTACGAGCAGTACTTC. Amino acids: CASSETGVSYEQYF.

As regards this clone: A junction boundary mismatches the germline segment, possibly from a read error. The DNA for the CDR3 is TGTGCTAGCAGCCCCGGGACAGGAGTCACCGGGGAGCTGTTTTTT. Its translation is CASSPGTGVTGELFF. The chain is built from TRBV7-7 and TRBJ2-2, with 8 bases identical to TRBD1. The germline V gene has CDR1 SSHAT and CDR2 FNYEAQ (reference sequence). The CDR3 loop spans 15 amino acids.

In DNA, the CDR3 is TGTGCCAGCGCGACAGGGGCTGTGAACACTGAAGCTTTCTTT. Its translation is CASATGAVNTEAFF. The chain uses TRBV18 and TRBJ1-1; 8 nucleotides match TRBD1. Germline V gene sequence: CDR1 KGHSH, CDR2 LQKENI. The V gene end was trimmed by 8 bases and the J gene end by 0 bases; junction bases not matched to a gene: 5. The CDR3 covers 14 residues.

CDR3 loop: CASSYSGQSTGELFF. The CDR3 nucleotides are TGTGCCAGCAGTTACTCGGGACAGTCGACCGGGGAGCTGTTTTTT. The chain carries TRBV6-5 and TRBJ2-2, with 7 bases that match TRBD1. The CDR3 consists of 15 residues. The ends lost 0 bases at V and 5 bases at J; junction bases unmatched: 3. Germline CDR1 and CDR2: MNHEY and SVGAGI.

This sequence joins TRBV4-1 and TRBJ2-7; D is unclear. This CDR3 contains 13 residues. V lost 0 bases, J lost 5 bases, and 8 bases lay in between. The V gene's germline CDR1 is MGHRA and CDR2 YSYEKL. CDR3 nucleotides: TGCGCCAGCAGCCAAGAGGGGATCCACGAGCAGTACTTC. This gives the protein CASSQEGIHEQYF.

The J gene is TRBJ2-3, the V gene TRBV7-2; 7 positions agree with TRBD1. Germline V gene sequence: CDR1 SGHTA, CDR2 FQGNSA. The CDR3 totals 15 residues. V gave up 5 bases and J gave up 5 bases; unmatched junction bases: 10. CDR3 protein: CASSLRQGRRDTQYF. In DNA, the CDR3 is TGTGCCAGCAGCCTCAGACAGGGCAGGCGAGATACGCAGTATTTT.

The chain has TRBV27 and TRBJ2-6; 7 bases are shared with TRBD1. The germline CDR1 and CDR2 sequences are MNHEY and SMNVEV (reference sequence). CDR3 length: 16 residues. Trimming removed 3 bases from V and 2 bases from J; junction bases left unmatched: 4. In DNA, the CDR3 is TGTGCCAGCAGTTTGGGTGACAGGGCTGGGGCCAACGTCCTGACTTTC. Translated: CASSLGDRAGANVLTF.